This TCR beta chain is from a study of OX40 agonist ivuxolimab in advanced cancers. Study overall: Patients were given ivuxolimab, an antibody that agonizes OX40 (CD134). Of mixed ages from about 23 to 85 and averaging about 56 years, the group was about 80% male. Partial responses were recorded for three patients, including one with hepatocellular carcinoma and two with cutaneous melanoma. The study's findings and limits: Among patients with partial responses at 0.1-3.0 mg/kg, clonal expansion was among the lowest.

Remarks on this clone: Its target is unknown.

V trimming: 2 bases; J trimming: 3 bases; junction bases outside the gene matches: 7. The CDR3 runs to 15 residues. CDR1 and CDR2 from the germline V gene are SNHLY and FYNNEI. Measured with immunoSEQ multiplex PCR; TCRdb has only the in-frame clones, and not every one. The sample has fewer than 85,000 clones, around nine tenths seen once. The sequencing here drew on CD4+ or CD8+ T cells sorted from blood, taken in a trial of the OX40 agonist ivuxolimab. The clonotype was recovered from an adult with an advanced solid tumor such as melanoma, head and neck, liver or kidney cancer. This chain uses TRBV2 with TRBJ2-7, with TRBD1 matching over 7 bases. CDR3 amino acids: CASSELNRGNYEQYF. Here the CDR3 DNA reads TGTGCCAGCAGTGAACTTAACAGGGGTAACTACGAGCAGTACTTC.